This entry features one T cell receptor (beta chain) sequence. Antigen specificity is unknown. The data were taken from a study of cytomegalovirus exposure and HLA in healthy donors. General observations from the study: Reports described diagnosis of cytomegalovirus status by the classifier as highly specific and sensitive. A highly shared variant cluster was judged a likely technical artifact. More than 15,000 TCR beta sequences were associated with HLA alleles at 0.05 false discovery rate in a later analysis. For most TCR beta V segments, an earlier analysis put the productive rate at about 87% or about 30% of the time.

The primer mix had 60 Vbeta and 13 Jbeta primers. Sequencing used immunoSEQ multiplex PCR; TCRdb keeps in-frame clones, though not all of them. Its clone listing holds around 120,000 clones. The CDR3 sequence is 12 residues long. V shed 10 bases and J 5 bases; nucleotides not matched to a gene: 6. From germline, CDR1 is SGHNT and CDR2 YENEEA. This chain links TRBV11-3 with TRBJ2-3; 7 bases fit TRBD1. The sequence derives from a middle-aged man in good health and CMV-seronegative. The sequencing sample was made of PBMCs. The CDR3 region has the DNA TGTGCCACCCGACAGGGTGGAGATACGCAGTATTTT. This codes for CATRQGGDTQYF.